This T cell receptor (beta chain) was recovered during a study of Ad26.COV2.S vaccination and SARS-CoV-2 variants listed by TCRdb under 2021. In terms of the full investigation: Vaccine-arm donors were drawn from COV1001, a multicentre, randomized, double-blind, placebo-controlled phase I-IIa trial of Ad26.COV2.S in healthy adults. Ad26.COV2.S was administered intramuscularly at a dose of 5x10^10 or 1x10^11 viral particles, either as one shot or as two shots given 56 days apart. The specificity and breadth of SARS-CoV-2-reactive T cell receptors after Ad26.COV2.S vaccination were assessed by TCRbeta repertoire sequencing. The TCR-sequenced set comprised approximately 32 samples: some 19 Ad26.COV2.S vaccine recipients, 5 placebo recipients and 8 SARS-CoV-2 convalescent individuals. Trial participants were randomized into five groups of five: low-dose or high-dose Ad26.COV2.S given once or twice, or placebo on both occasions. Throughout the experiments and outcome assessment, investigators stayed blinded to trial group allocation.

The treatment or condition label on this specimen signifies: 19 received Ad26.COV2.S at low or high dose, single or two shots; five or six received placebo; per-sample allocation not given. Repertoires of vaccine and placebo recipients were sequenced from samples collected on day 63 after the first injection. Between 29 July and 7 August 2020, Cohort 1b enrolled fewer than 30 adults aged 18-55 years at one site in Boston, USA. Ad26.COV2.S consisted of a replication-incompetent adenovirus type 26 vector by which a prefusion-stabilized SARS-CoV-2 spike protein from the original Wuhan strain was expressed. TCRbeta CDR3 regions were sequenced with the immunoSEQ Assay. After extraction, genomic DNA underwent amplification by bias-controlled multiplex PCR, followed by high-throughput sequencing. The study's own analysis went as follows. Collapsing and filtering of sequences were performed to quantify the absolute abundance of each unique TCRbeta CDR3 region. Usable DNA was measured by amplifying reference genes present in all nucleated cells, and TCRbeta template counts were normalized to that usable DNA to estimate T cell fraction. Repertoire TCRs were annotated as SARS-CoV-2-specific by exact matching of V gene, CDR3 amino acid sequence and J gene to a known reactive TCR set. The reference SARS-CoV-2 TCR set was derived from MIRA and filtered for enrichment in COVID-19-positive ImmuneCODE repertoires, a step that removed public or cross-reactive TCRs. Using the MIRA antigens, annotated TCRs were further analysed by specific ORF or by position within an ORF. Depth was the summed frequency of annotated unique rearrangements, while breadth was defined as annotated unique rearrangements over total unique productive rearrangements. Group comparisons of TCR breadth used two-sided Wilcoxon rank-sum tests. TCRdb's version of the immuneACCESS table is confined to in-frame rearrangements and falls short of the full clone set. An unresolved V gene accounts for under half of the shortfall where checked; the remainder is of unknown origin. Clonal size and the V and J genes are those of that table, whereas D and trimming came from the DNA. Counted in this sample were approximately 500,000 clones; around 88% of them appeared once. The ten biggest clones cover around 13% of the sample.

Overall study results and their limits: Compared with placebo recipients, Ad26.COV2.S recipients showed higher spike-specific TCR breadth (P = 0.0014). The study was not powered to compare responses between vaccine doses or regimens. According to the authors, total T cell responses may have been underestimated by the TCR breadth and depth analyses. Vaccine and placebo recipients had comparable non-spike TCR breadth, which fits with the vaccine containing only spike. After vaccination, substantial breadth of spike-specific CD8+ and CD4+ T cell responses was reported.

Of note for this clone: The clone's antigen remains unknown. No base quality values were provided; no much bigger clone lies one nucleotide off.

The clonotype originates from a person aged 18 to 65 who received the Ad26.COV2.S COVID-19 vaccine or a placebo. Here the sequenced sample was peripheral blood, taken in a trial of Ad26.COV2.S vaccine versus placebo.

The nucleotide sequence is given as TGTGCCAGCACCGGAACCGCAGATACGCAGTATTTT. It is translated as CASTGTADTQYF. This receptor chain uses TRBV28 and TRBJ2-3, with no D gene named confidently. The V and J ends are trimmed by 7 bases and 4 bases, leaving 9 bases between them. CDR1 and CDR2 are read off the germline V gene as MDHEN and SYDVKM. Counted from cysteine to phenylalanine, this CDR3 has 12 amino acids. Here the CDR3 DNA is all that survives: 36 bases in frame from base 1.